The sequence of this T cell receptor beta chain was determined in a study of T cells in localized non-small cell lung cancer. Overall study results and limits: In adjacent lung appeared a median about 57 of the top 100 tumor clones. Peak T cell clonality was found in uninvolved adjacent lung, exceeding tumor.

The germline V and J ends were trimmed by 0 bases and 7 bases, with 6 bases remaining between them. This CDR3 is built from 12 residues. From germline, CDR1 is LGHNT and CDR2 FRNRAP. TCRdb's copy holds only in-frame clones and misses some; the assay was immunoSEQ multiplex PCR. The sample lists 4,100 or so clones; approximately 31% were seen once. Turning to this clone: The antigen is unknown.

The sequence came from a man aged 35 to 70 with stage III squamous cell lung carcinoma. The rearrangement joins TRBV12-5 to TRBJ2-5, with D possibly being TRBD2 (5 bases). Sequenced here: lung tumor tissue, sampled before any cancer treatment. DNA of the CDR3: TGTGCTAGTGGTTTGGTTGGAGGGACCCAGTACTTC. Its translation: CASGLVGGTQYF.